Sequencing of this T cell receptor (beta chain) was carried out in a study of low-dose radiotherapy and immunotherapy resistance in tumors. cDNA synthesis used a TRAV/TRBV-specific primer set for both chains. The authors amplified TCRs for about 20 PCR cycles with a constant-region primer and a V-primer adapter. TCRdb itself ran the reads through MiXCR, one entry per CDR3 protein. The data hold about 7,300 distinct CDR3 sequences, with 75% to 85% observed a single time. This CDR3 comprises 16 residues. The ends were cut back, 4 bases at V and 8 bases at J, with 21 bases in the middle. The germline V gene has CDR1 SGHTA and CDR2 FQGNSA. Donors were given nivolumab, ipilimumab, aspirin, low-dose cyclophosphamide and low-dose radiotherapy.

The chain employs TRBV7-2 and TRBJ2-1; the D gene could be TRBD1 or TRBD2 (6 bases each). The receptor's source is a human donor with advanced metastatic prostate, ovarian, gallbladder or colorectal cancer (not recorded which). This table probably holds off-target reads from a library built for another chain. The DNA of the CDR3 is TGTGCCAGCAGCTATCAAGGGGGGCCCCCTCTTGATGAGCAGTTCTTC. This gives the protein CASSYQGGPPLDEQFF.